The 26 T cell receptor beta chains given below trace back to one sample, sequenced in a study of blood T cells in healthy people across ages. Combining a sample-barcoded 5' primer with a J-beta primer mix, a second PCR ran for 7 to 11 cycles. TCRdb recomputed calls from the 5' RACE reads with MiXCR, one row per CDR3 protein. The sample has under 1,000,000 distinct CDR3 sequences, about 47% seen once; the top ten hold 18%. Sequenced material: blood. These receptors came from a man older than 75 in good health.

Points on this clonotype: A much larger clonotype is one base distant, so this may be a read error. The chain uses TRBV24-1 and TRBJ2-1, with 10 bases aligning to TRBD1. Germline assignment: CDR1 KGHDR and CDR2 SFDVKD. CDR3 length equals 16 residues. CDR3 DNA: TGTGTCACCAGTGATCGGACAGGGGGAAGAAGTAATGAGCAGTTCTTC. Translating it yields CVTSDRTGGRSNEQFF.

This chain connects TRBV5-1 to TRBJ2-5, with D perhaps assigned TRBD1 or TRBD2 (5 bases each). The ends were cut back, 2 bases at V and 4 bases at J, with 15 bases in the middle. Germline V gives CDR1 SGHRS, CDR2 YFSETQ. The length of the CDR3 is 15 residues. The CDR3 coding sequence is TGCGCCAGCAGCTTCCTCGGGACCGTGGGAGAGACCCAGTACTTC. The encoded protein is CASSFLGTVGETQYF.

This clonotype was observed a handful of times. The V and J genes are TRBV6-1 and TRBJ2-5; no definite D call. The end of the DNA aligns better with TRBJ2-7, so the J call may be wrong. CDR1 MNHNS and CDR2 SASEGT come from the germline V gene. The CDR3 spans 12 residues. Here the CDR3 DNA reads TGTGCCAGCAGTGAAGGGGAACACGAGCAGTACTTC. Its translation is CASSEGEHEQYF.

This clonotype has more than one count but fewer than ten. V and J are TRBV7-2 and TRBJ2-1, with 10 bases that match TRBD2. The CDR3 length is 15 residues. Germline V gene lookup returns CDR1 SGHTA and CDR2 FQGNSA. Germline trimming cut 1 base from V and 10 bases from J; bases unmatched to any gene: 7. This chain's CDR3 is CASSLEGLASREQFF. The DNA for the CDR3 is TGTGCCAGCAGCTTAGAGGGACTAGCGTCACGGGAGCAGTTCTTC.

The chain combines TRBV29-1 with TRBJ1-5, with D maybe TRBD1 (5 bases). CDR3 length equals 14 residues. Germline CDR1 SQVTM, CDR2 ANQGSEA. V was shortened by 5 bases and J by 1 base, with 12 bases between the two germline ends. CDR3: CSVRSGGSNQPQHF. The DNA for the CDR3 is TGCAGCGTTCGCTCTGGGGGAAGCAATCAGCCCCAGCATTTT.

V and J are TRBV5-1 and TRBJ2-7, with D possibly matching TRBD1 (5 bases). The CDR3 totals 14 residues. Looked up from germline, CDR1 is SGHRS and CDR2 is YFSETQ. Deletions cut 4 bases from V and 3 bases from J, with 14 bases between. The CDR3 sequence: CASSLVPGIYEQYF. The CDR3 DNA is TGCGCCAGCAGCCTTGTCCCAGGGATCTACGAGCAGTACTTC. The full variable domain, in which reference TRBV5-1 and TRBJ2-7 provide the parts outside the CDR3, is KAGVTQTPRYLIKTRGQQVTLSCSPISGHRSVSWYQQTPGQGLQFLFEYFSETQRNKGNFPGRFSGRQFSNSRSEMNVSTLELGDSALYLCASSLVPGIYEQYFGPGTRLTVT.

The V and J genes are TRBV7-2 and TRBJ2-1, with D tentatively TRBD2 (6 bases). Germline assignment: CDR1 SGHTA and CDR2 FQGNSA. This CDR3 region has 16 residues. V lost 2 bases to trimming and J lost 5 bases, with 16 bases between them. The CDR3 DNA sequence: TGTGCCAGCAGCTTATACCTCCTCCGACTAGACAATGAGCAGTTCTTC. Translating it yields CASSLYLLRLDNEQFF.

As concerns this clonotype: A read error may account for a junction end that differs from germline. The CDR3 loop is CASSPRDKYVQYF. In DNA, the CDR3 is TGTGCCAGCAGCCCCCGGGACAAGTACGTGCAGTACTTC. The genes are TRBV7-9 and TRBJ2-7; tentative D call: TRBD1 (6 bases). The CDR3 runs 13 residues. CDR1 and CDR2 (germline): SEHNR, FQNEAQ (reference sequence).

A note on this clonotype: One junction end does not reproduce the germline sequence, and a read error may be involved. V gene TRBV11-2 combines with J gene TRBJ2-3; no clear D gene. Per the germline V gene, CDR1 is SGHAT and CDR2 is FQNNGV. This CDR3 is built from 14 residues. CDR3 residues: CASSPRVIADTQYF. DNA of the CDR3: TGCGCCAGCAGCCCACGGGTGATTGCGGATACGCAGTATTTT.

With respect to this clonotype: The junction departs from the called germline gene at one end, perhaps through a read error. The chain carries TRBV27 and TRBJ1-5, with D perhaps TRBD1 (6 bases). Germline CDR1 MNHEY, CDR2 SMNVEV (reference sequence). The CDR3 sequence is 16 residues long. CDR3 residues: CAGSSTKGGSNQPQHF. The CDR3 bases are TGTGCCGGCAGTTCTACAAAAGGGGGAAGCAATCAGCCCCAGCATTTT.

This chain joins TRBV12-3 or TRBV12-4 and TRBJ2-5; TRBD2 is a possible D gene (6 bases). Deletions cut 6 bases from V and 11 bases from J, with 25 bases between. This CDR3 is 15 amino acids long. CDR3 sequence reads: CASSPTRTPAGEQYF. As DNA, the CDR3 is TGTGCCAGCAGCCCGACTAGAACCCCGGCTGGTGAGCAGTACTTC.

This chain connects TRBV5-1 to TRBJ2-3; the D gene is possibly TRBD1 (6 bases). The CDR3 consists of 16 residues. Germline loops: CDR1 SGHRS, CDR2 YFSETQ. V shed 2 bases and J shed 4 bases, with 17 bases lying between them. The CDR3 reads CASSFGTKVGADTQYF. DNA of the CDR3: TGCGCCAGCAGCTTTGGGACAAAAGTAGGAGCAGATACGCAGTATTTT. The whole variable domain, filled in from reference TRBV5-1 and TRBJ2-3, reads KAGVTQTPRYLIKTRGQQVTLSCSPISGHRSVSWYQQTPGQGLQFLFEYFSETQRNKGNFPGRFSGRQFSNSRSEMNVSTLELGDSALYLCASSFGTKVGADTQYFGPGTRLTVL.

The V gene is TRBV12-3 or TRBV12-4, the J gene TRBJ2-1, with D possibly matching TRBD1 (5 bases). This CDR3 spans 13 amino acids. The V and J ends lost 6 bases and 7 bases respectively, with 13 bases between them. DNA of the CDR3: TGTGCCAGCAGGGGGCTCGATTTAAATGAGCAGTTCTTC. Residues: CASRGLDLNEQFF.

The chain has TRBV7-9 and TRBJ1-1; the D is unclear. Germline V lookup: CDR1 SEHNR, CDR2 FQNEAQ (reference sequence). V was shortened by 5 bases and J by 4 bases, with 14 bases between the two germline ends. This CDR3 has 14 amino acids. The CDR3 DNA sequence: TGTGCCAGCAGCCCCTGGCGGGAGATCACTGAAGCTTTCTTT. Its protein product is CASSPWREITEAFF.

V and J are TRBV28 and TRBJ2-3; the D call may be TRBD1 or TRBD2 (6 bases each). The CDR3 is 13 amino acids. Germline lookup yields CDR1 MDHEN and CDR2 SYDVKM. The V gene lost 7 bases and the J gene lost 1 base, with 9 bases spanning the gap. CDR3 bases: TGTGCCAGCATGAGGGGGGGCACAGATACGCAGTATTTT. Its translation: CASMRGGTDTQYF.

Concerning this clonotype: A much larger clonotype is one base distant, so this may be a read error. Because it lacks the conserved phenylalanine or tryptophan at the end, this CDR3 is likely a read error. CDR3 coding DNA: TGCAGTGCTGAAAAAGCGGGAGTGAGCCACAATGAGCAGTTCTAC. Translated, it gives CSAEKAGVSHNEQFY. This rearrangement joins TRBV20-1 to TRBJ2-1; 8 nucleotides agree with TRBD2. The CDR3 length is 15 residues. CDR1 is DFQATT, CDR2 SNEGSKA, per germline (reference sequence). The trim removed 5 bases at V and 5 bases at J, leaving 11 bases unmatched.

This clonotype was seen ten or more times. The CDR3 coding sequence is TGTGCCAGCAGCTGGACCCTAGTCAGTGACACGCAGTATTTT. It yields the protein CASSWTLVSDTQYF. V and J are TRBV11-3 and TRBJ2-3; D not resolved. Per germline, CDR1 SGHNT and CDR2 YENEEA. The CDR3 is made up of 14 amino acids. The V end was cut by 4 bases, the J end by 9 bases, with 17 bases between.

The CDR3 loop is CASSPWTGKDYGYTF. The CDR3 coding sequence is TGTGCCAGCAGCCCCTGGACAGGGAAAGACTATGGCTACACCTTC. V usage is TRBV3-1 and J usage is TRBJ1-2; 8 nucleotides match TRBD1. Germline values: CDR1 LGHDT, CDR2 YNNKEL (reference sequence). The CDR3 contains 15 residues. V shed 4 bases, J shed 3 bases, and the junction held 7 bases outside the gene matches.

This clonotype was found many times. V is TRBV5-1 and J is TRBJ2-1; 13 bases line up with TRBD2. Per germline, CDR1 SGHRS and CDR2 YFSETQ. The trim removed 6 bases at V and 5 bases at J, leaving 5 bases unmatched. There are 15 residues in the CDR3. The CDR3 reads CASKGGTSGDNEQFF. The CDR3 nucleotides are TGCGCCAGCAAGGGCGGGACTAGCGGGGACAATGAGCAGTTCTTC.

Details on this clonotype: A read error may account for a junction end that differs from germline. The CDR3 region is CVTSDQKGGGSYNEQFF. CDR3 nucleotides: TGTGTCACCAGTGATCAAAAGGGGGGGGGCTCCTACAATGAGCAGTTCTTC. This chain connects TRBV24-1 to TRBJ2-1; the D gene is possibly TRBD2 (7 bases). CDR1 KGHDR and CDR2 SFDVKD come from the germline V gene. The CDR3 consists of 17 residues.

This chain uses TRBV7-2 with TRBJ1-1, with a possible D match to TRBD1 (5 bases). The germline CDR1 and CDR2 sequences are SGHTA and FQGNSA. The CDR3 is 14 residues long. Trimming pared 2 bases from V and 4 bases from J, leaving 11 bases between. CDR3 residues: CASSLTPGSTEAFF. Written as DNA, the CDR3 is TGTGCCAGCAGCTTAACGCCAGGGAGCACTGAAGCTTTCTTT.

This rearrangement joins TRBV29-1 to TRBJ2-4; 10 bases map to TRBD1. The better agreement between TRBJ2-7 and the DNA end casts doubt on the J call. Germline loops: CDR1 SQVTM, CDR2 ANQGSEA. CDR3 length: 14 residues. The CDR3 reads CSVGGGQGMYEQYF. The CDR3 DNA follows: TGCAGCGTCGGGGGGGGACAGGGGATGTACGAGCAGTACTTC.

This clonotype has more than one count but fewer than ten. The CDR3 spells CASSLGLARSSYNEQFF. CDR3 DNA sequence: TGTGCCAGCTCACTCGGACTAGCGCGAAGCTCCTACAATGAGCAGTTCTTC. The chain links TRBV18 to TRBJ2-1, with 9 nucleotides matching TRBD2. CDR3 size: 17 residues. Germline-derived CDR1 and CDR2 are KGHSH and LQKENI. Trimming cost V 4 bases and J 0 bases; bases outside gene matches: 7.

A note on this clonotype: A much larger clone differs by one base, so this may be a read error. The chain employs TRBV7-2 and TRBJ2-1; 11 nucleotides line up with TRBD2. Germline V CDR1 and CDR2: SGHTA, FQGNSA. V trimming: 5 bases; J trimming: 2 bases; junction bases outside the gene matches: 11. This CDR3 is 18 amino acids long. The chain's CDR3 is CASSTLAGAAYPYNEQFF. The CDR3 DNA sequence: TGTGCCAGCAGCACACTAGCGGGAGCCGCCTATCCCTACAATGAGCAGTTCTTC.

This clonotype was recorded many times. In nucleotides, the CDR3 is TGTGCCAGCAGCCAAGAGAGGGGTCATGAGCAGTTCTTC. Residues: CASSQERGHEQFF. The chain uses TRBV4-2 and TRBJ2-1; TRBD1 or TRBD2 may be the D gene (5 bases each). Germline V gives CDR1 LGHNA, CDR2 YNFKEQ. Deletions cut 0 bases from V and 8 bases from J, with 8 bases between. The CDR3 totals 13 residues.

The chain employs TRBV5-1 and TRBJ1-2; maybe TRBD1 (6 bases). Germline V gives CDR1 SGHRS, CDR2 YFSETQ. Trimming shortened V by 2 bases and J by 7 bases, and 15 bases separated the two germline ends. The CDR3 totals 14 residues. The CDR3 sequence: CASSLQGPQGGYTF. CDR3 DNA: TGCGCCAGCAGCTTACAGGGTCCGCAGGGTGGCTACACCTTC.